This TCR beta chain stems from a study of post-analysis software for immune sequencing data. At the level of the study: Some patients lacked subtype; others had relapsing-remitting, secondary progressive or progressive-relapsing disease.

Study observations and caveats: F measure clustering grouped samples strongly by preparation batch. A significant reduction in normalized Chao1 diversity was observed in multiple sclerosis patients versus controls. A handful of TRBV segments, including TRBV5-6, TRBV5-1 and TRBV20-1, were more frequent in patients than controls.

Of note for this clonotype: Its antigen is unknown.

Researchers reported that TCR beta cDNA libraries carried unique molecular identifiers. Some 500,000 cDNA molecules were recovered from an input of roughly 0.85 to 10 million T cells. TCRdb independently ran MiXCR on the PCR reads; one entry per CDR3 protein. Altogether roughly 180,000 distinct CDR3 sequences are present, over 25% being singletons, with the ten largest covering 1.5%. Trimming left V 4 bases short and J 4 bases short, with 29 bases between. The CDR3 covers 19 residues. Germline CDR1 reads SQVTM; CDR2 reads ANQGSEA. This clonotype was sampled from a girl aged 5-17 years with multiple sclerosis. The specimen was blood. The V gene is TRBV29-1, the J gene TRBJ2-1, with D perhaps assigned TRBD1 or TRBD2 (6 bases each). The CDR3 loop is CSVGGEGGGAQGPYNEQFF. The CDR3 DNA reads TGCAGCGTTGGAGGTGAAGGAGGGGGTGCGCAGGGGCCTTACAATGAGCAGTTCTTC.